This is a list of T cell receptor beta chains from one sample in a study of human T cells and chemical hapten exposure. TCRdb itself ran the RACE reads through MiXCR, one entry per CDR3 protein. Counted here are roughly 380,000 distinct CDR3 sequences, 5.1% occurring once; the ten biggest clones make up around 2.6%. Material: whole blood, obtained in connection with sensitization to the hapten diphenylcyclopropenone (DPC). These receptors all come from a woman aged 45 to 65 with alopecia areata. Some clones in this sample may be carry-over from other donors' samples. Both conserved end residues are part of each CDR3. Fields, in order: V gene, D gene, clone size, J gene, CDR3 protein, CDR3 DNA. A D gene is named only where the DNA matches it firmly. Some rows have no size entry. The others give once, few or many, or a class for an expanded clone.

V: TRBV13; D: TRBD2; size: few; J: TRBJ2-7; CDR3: CASSLARGDTYEQYF; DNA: TGTGCCAGCAGCTTAGCTCGGGGGGATACCTACGAGCAGTACTTC
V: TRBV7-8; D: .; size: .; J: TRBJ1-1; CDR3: CASSPSGDRTEAFF; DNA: TGTGCCAGCAGCCCCAGTGGGGATCGAACTGAAGCTTTCTTT
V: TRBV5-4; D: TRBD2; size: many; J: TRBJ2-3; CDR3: CASSSVRLAEPSTDTQYF; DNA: TGTGCCAGCAGCTCGGTAAGACTAGCGGAACCTAGCACAGATACGCAGTATTTT
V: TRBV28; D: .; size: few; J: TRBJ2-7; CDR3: CASKPGTLGPPYEQYF; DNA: TGTGCCAGCAAACCTGGGACCCTCGGCCCCCCTTACGAGCAGTACTTC
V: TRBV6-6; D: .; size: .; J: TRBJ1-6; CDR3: CASSPLVLGNSPLHF; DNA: TGTGCCAGCAGTCCGCTCGTACTGGGGAATTCACCCCTCCACTTT
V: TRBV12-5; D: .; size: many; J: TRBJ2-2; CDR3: CASGLGGPNTGELFF; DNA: TGTGCTAGTGGTTTAGGGGGTCCAAACACCGGGGAGCTGTTTTTT
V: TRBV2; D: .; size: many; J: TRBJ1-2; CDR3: CATTTGVPDGYTF; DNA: TGTGCCACCACGACTGGGGTACCAGATGGCTACACCTTC
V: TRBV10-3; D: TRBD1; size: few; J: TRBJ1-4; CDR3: CAISVDRVDEKLFF; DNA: TGTGCCATCAGTGTCGACAGGGTGGACGAAAAACTGTTTTTT
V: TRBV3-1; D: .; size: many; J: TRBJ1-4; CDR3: CASSQKGEKLFF; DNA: TGTGCCAGCAGCCAGAAAGGGGAAAAACTGTTTTTT
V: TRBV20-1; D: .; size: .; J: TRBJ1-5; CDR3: CSAREYIGPQHF; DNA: TGCAGTGCTAGAGAATACATAGGGCCCCAGCATTTT
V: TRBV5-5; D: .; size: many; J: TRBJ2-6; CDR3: CASSTGFSGANVLTF; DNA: TGTGCCAGCAGCACCGGATTCTCTGGGGCCAACGTCCTGACTTTC
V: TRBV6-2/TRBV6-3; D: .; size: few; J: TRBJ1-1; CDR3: CASSFIPTGQGGGFF; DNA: TGTGCCAGCAGTTTCATCCCGACAGGCCAAGGTGGGGGGTTCTTT
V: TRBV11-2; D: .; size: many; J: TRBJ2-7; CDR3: CASSPPGVHEQYF; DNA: TGTGCCAGCAGCCCCCCAGGGGTCCACGAGCAGTACTTC
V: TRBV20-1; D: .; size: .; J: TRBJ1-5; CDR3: CSAKVGGEPQHF; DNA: TGCAGTGCTAAAGTCGGTGGGGAGCCCCAGCATTTT
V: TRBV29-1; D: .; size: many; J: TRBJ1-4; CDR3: CSVETVSLKGQEKLFF; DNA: TGCAGCGTTGAAACGGTCTCGCTCAAGGGTCAGGAAAAACTGTTTTTT
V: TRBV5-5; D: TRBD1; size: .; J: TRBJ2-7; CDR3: CASSLGQGFREQYF; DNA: TGTGCCAGCAGCTTGGGACAGGGCTTCAGGGAGCAGTACTTC
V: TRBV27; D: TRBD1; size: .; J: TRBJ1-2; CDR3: CASSLDWRGRGHLGYTF; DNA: TGTGCCAGCAGTTTAGACTGGCGTGGCAGGGGGCATCTTGGCTACACCTTC
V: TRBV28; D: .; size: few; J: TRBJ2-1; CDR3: CASSPPGTTYNEQFF; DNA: TGTGCCAGCAGTCCCCCCGGGACAACCTACAATGAGCAGTTCTTC
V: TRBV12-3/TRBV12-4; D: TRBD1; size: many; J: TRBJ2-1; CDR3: CATTGTAYNEQFF; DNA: TGTGCCACCACGGGGACAGCCTACAATGAGCAGTTCTTC
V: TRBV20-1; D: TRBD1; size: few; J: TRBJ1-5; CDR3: CSASTGAPINQPQHF; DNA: TGCAGTGCATCGACAGGGGCACCGATCAATCAGCCCCAGCATTTT
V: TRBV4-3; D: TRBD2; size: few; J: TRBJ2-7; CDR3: CASSQGQGGRTSEQYF; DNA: TGCGCCAGCAGCCAAGGCCAAGGCGGGAGGACCTCCGAGCAGTACTTC
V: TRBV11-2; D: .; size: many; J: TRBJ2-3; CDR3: CASSPDFGTDTQYF; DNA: TGTGCCAGCAGCCCGGACTTCGGCACAGATACGCAGTATTTT
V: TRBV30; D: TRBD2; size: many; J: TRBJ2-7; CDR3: CAWSIGLAGDRQYF; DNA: TGTGCCTGGTCGATCGGACTAGCGGGAGACCGGCAGTACTTC
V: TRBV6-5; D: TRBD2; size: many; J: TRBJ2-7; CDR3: CASSPGTSGSNSEQYF; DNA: TGTGCCAGCAGTCCTGGGACTAGCGGGAGTAATAGTGAGCAGTACTTC
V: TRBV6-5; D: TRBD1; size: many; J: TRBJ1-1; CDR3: CASSYSTGTGNTEAFF; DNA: TGTGCCAGCAGTTACTCTACCGGGACAGGGAACACTGAAGCTTTCTTT